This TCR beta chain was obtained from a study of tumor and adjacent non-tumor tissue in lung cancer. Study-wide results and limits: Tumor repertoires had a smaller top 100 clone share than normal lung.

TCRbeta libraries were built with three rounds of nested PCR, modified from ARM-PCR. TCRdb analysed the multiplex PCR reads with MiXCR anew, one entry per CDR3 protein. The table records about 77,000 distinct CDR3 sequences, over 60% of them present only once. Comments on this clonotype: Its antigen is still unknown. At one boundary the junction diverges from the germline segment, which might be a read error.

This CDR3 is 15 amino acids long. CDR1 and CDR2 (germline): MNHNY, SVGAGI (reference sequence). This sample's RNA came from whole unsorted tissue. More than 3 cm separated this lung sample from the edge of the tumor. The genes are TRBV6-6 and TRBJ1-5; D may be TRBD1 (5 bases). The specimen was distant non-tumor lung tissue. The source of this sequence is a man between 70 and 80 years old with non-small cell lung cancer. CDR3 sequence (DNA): TGCGCCAGCAGCTTTCCAGGGCGGTACAATCAGCCCCAGCATTTT. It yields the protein CASSFPGRYNQPQHF.